These 8 T cell receptor beta chains share one sample of origin, sequenced in a study of shared clonotypes between healthy human individuals (dated by TCRdb to about 2020). The library was obtained by the immunoSEQ multiplex PCR assay. Sourced from immuneACCESS, this table was stored by TCRdb with only in-frame sequences that have V and J called. A share of the clones is absent; for the studies checked, an unresolved V gene accounts for under half, and the remainder has no known explanation. The sample yields roughly 2.1 million clones; more than 85% were counted once. The ten largest account for about 1.5% of the sample. CD8 naive samples consisted of CD45RO-negative cells that were positively selected for CCR7, yielding a CD45RA+CCR7+ population without TemRA cells. Sequenced input: naive CD8+ T cells from PBMCs. The cell subset or site label corresponds to: CD45RA+CCR7+. The origin of the receptors is a man aged 18 to 35 in good health. Some clones in this sample may be carry-over from other donors' samples.

This chain links TRBV6-5 with TRBJ2-1; no definite D call. CDR1 is MNHEY, CDR2 SVGAGI, per germline. Trimming took 4 bases from V and 8 from J, leaving 18 bases between them. This CDR3 has 15 amino acids. CDR3 sequence reads: CASSSEKVGVDEQFF. In nucleotides, the CDR3 is TGTGCCAGCAGTTCGGAGAAAGTCGGAGTCGATGAGCAGTTCTTC.

This chain joins TRBV6-5 and TRBJ2-1; D is unresolved. CDR1 MNHEY and CDR2 SVGAGI come from the germline V gene. The CDR3 runs 13 residues. Trimming removed 6 bases at V and 5 bases at J, with 11 bases between. This chain's CDR3 is CASSFLGDNEQFF. The CDR3 DNA sequence: TGTGCCAGCAGCTTTCTAGGAGACAATGAGCAGTTCTTC.

The chain employs TRBV6-6 and TRBJ1-5, with a tentative D call TRBD1 (6 bases). CDR3 size: 14 residues. The V and J ends lost 5 bases and 3 bases respectively, with 11 bases between them. Germline CDR1 and CDR2: MNHNY and SVGAGI (reference sequence). The CDR3 sequence: CASSPDSLNQPQHF. CDR3 bases: TGTGCCAGCAGTCCGGACAGTCTCAATCAGCCCCAGCATTTT.

This chain joins TRBV27 and TRBJ2-7; D may match TRBD1 or TRBD2 (7 bases each). Germline values: CDR1 MNHEY, CDR2 SMNVEV (reference sequence). V lost 2 bases and J 3 bases, leaving 17 bases between the germline ends. The CDR3 has 16 residues. The CDR3 coding sequence is TGTGCCAGCAGTTTAATCAGCCAGGGGGGGGTCTACGAGCAGTACTTC. Encoded protein: CASSLISQGGVYEQYF.

V usage is TRBV2 and J usage is TRBJ2-1, with TRBD2 matching 7 bases. Germline CDR1 reads SNHLY; CDR2 reads FYNNEI. This CDR3 is 14 amino acids long. The CDR3 DNA follows: TGTGTCGGAAATCTAGCGGAGGTCTACAATGAGCAGTTCTTC. Protein sequence: CVGNLAEVYNEQFF. Complete variable domain (other parts from reference TRBV2 and TRBJ2-1): EPEVTQTPSHQVTQMGQEVILRCVPISNHLYFYWYRQILGQKVEFLVSFYNNEISEKSEIFDDQFSVERPDGSNFTLKIRSTKLEDSAMYFCVGNLAEVYNEQFFGPGTRLTVL.

With regard to this clone: Other DNA sequences in this sample translate to the same CDR3. The chain links TRBV7-9 to TRBJ1-1, with 10 bases matching TRBD1. CDR1 and CDR2 (germline): SEHNR, FQNEAQ (reference sequence). The CDR3 extends over 14 amino acids. Germline trimming cut 4 bases from V and 5 bases from J; bases unmatched to any gene: 4. CDR3 protein: CASSSRQGATEAFF. CDR3 nucleotide sequence: TGTGCCAGCAGCTCACGACAGGGGGCGACTGAAGCTTTCTTT.

The chain links TRBV27 to TRBJ2-3; D is possibly TRBD1 (5 bases). The CDR3 has 18 amino acids. Per germline, CDR1 MNHEY and CDR2 SMNVEV (reference sequence). The ends were cut back, 2 bases at V and 3 bases at J, with 21 bases in the middle. CDR3 sequence: CASSLLTSGRATTDTQYF. The CDR3 nucleotides are TGTGCCAGCAGTTTACTTACGAGTGGCAGGGCTACAACAGATACGCAGTATTTT.

The chain couples TRBV7-9 to TRBJ2-3; weak D call: TRBD2 (5 bases). V gave up 5 bases and J gave up 3 bases, with 15 bases separating them. Germline-derived CDR1 and CDR2 are SEHNR and FQNEAQ (reference sequence). CDR3 length: 15 amino acids. The CDR3 DNA reads TGTGCCAGCAGCAATGAGAGGGTCGGTACAGATACGCAGTATTTT. Translated, it gives CASSNERVGTDTQYF. The variable domain in full, with the rest retrieved from reference TRBV7-9 and TRBJ2-3, is DTGVSQNPRHKITKRGQNVTFRCDPISEHNRLYWYRQTLGQGPEFLTYFQNEAQLEKSRLLSDRFSAERPKGSFSTLEIQRTEQGDSAMYLCASSNERVGTDTQYFGPGTRLTVL.